This T cell receptor beta chain was captured by sequencing in a study of blood T cell repertoires in COVID-19. Data came from immunoSEQ multiplex PCR; TCRdb stores just in-frame clones and leaves some out. The data contain approximately 300,000 clones, more than 80% of them singletons. The CDR3 sequence is 16 residues long. V was shortened by 0 bases and J by 7 bases, with 16 bases between the two germline ends. Germline lookup yields CDR1 ENHRY and CDR2 SYGVKD. Sequenced sample: peripheral blood. This chain joins TRBV10-3 and TRBJ2-1, with D perhaps TRBD2 (6 bases). This clonotype was sampled from a woman aged 45 to 65 with COVID-19, enrolled during active disease. CDR3 bases: TGTGCCATCAGTGAGTCGAGTGCAGCGGGTGGGAATGAGCAGTTCTTC. Residues: CAISESSAAGGNEQFF.